Below are 12 T cell receptor beta chains sequenced from a single sample in a study of cytotoxic CD8 clonotypes in ibrutinib-treated CLL. Method: immunoSEQ multiplex PCR; TCRdb's copy keeps in-frame clones and lacks some. This sample has some 350,000 clones, with 67% found just once. The sample consisted of PBMCs, taken after 36 months of ibrutinib treatment. The receptor source for this set is a human donor with chronic lymphocytic leukemia.

This rearrangement joins TRBV5-1 to TRBJ2-7; 10 bases are shared with TRBD1. The germline V gene has CDR1 SGHRS and CDR2 YFSETQ. V was clipped by 2 bases and J by 4 bases; unmatched bases: 3. CDR3 length equals 14 residues. The CDR3 loop reads CASSLDRGRYEQYF. CDR3 nucleotides: TGCGCCAGCAGCTTAGACAGGGGGCGTTACGAGCAGTACTTC. The whole variable domain, remainder taken from reference TRBV5-1 and TRBJ2-7, is KAGVTQTPRYLIKTRGQQVTLSCSPISGHRSVSWYQQTPGQGLQFLFEYFSETQRNKGNFPGRFSGRQFSNSRSEMNVSTLELGDSALYLCASSLDRGRYEQYFGPGTRLTVT.

The chain couples TRBV5-1 to TRBJ1-1, with 9 bases matching TRBD1. The CDR3 loop spans 15 amino acids. The J segment lost 4 bases and the V segment lost 5 bases, leaving 9 bases of the junction unmatched. Per the germline V gene, CDR1 is SGHRS and CDR2 is YFSETQ. The CDR3: CASRFGTGLSTEAFF. The CDR3 nucleotides are TGCGCCAGCAGGTTTGGGACAGGGCTTAGCACTGAAGCTTTCTTT.

The V and J genes are TRBV7-8 and TRBJ2-3, with D perhaps given as TRBD1 or TRBD2 (5 bases each). Trimming took 5 bases from V and 4 from J, leaving 10 bases between them. Looked up from germline, CDR1 is SGHVS and CDR2 is FQNEAQ. The CDR3 loop spans 13 amino acids. The CDR3 nucleotides read TGTGCCAGCAGCACCCGGGGACCAGATACGCAGTATTTT. Its protein product is CASSTRGPDTQYF.

A few counts support this clone. The chain carries TRBV10-3 and TRBJ1-1, with D hard to call. V lost 1 base, J lost 3 bases, and 15 bases lay in between. In germline, CDR1 is ENHRY, CDR2 SYGVKD. The CDR3 length is 16 residues. CDR3 nucleotides: TGTGCCATCAGTGAGTTTCCCGTCTCCTCTGACACTGAAGCTTTCTTT. Its translation is CAISEFPVSSDTEAFF.

The genes are TRBV29-1 and TRBJ2-7, with 9 positions matching TRBD2. This CDR3 spans 14 amino acids. The V gene end was trimmed by 4 bases and the J gene end by 3 bases; junction bases not matched to a gene: 7. Germline-derived CDR1 and CDR2 are SQVTM and ANQGSEA. This chain's CDR3 is CSVGGAGGVYEQYF. CDR3 nucleotide sequence: TGCAGCGTTGGAGGGGCGGGAGGGGTCTACGAGCAGTACTTC.

The chain is built from TRBV5-4 and TRBJ2-1; D not resolved. Germline V gives CDR1 SGHNT, CDR2 YYREEE (reference sequence). The CDR3 consists of 14 residues. V was trimmed by 3 bases and J by 6 bases, leaving 13 bases between them. CDR3 protein: CASSSDAIVNEQFF. The CDR3 bases are TGTGCCAGCAGCTCCGACGCCATCGTCAATGAGCAGTTCTTC.

The chain recombines TRBV11-2 with TRBJ2-5; 8 nucleotides match TRBD2. In germline, CDR1 is SGHAT, CDR2 FQNNGV. Trimming cost V 2 bases and J 5 bases; bases outside gene matches: 16. The CDR3 loop spans 18 amino acids. The CDR3 sequence: CASSLRALAGGVWETQYF. CDR3 sequence (DNA): TGTGCCAGCAGCTTAAGGGCGTTGGCGGGAGGTGTGTGGGAGACCCAGTACTTC.

This rearrangement joins TRBV6-1 to TRBJ2-7, with a possible D match to TRBD1 (5 bases). Trimming stripped 4 bases from V and 3 bases from J, with 7 bases between. The germline V gene has CDR1 MNHNS and CDR2 SASEGT. This CDR3 comprises 12 residues. The DNA for the CDR3 is TGTGCCAGCAGTGCAGGGAACTACGAGCAGTACTTC. Residues: CASSAGNYEQYF.

The chain carries TRBV29-1 and TRBJ2-3; TRBD2 agrees at 8 bases. V lost 2 bases, J lost 0 bases, and 10 bases stayed unmatched. The length of the CDR3 is 17 residues. The germline gives CDR1 SQVTM, CDR2 ANQGSEA. The CDR3 sequence: CSVELLTPSGSTDTQYF. CDR3 bases: TGCAGCGTTGAACTTCTTACCCCTAGCGGGAGCACAGATACGCAGTATTTT.

This clone has more than one count but fewer than ten. J is TRBJ2-7 and V is TRBV6-1; D is undetermined. Germline-derived CDR1 and CDR2 are MNHNS and SASEGT. The V end was cut by 6 bases, the J end by 2 bases, with 17 bases between. This CDR3 is built from 15 residues. Here the CDR3 DNA reads TGTGCCAGCAGAGACGTTTTGGGGTCCCCCTACGAGCAGTACTTC. Amino acid sequence: CASRDVLGSPYEQYF.

The DNA for the CDR3 is TGTGCCAGCAGCTCCCGAACTAGCACAGATACGCAGTATTTT. It yields the protein CASSSRTSTDTQYF. The J gene is TRBJ2-3, the V gene TRBV27; D remains ambiguous. Germline V gene lookup returns CDR1 MNHEY and CDR2 SMNVEV (reference sequence). CDR3 length: 14 amino acids. Trimming shortened V by 6 bases and J by 0 bases, and 10 bases separated the two germline ends.

For this clone: Other DNA variants within this sample encode the same CDR3. The chain combines TRBV27 with TRBJ2-1, with TRBD2 identical over 7 bases. V lost 3 bases to trimming and J lost 10 bases; unmatched junction nucleotides: 9. The germline V gene has CDR1 MNHEY and CDR2 SMNVEV (reference sequence). The CDR3 spans 14 residues. The CDR3 loop reads CASSFWREMGEQFF. The CDR3 DNA sequence: TGTGCCAGCAGTTTCTGGCGGGAGATGGGGGAGCAGTTCTTC.